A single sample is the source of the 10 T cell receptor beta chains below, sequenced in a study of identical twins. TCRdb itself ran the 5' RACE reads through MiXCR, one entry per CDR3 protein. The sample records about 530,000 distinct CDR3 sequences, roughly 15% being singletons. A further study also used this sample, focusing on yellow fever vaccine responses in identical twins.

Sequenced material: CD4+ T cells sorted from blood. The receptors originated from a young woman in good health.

For the CDR3, the DNA is TGCGCCAGCAGAATCCAAATGTTAGTGGGCGAGAATGAGCAGTTCTTC. Translation: CASRIQMLVGENEQFF. This chain connects TRBV5-1 to TRBJ2-1; D uncertain. V was pared by 5 bases and J by 7 bases, with 22 bases between. Germline values: CDR1 SGHRS, CDR2 YFSETQ. This CDR3 has 16 amino acids.

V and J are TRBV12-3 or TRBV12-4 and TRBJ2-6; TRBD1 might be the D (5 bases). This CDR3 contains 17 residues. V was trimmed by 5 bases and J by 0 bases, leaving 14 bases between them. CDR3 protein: CASSKDTALSGANVLTF. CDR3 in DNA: TGTGCCAGCAGTAAGGACACCGCCCTCTCTGGGGCCAACGTCCTGACTTTC.

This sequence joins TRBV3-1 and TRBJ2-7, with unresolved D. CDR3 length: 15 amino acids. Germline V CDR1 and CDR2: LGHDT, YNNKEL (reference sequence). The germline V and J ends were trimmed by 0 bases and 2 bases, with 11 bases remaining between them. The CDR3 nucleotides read TGTGCCAGCAGCCAAGATCTTGGGGATACCTACGAGCAGTACTTC. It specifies CASSQDLGDTYEQYF.

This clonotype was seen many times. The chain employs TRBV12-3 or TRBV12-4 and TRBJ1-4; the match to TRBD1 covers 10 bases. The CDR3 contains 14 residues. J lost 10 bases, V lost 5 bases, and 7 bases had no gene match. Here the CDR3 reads CASSRQGALGKLFF. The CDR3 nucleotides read TGTGCCAGCAGTCGACAGGGGGCTCTAGGAAAACTGTTTTTT.

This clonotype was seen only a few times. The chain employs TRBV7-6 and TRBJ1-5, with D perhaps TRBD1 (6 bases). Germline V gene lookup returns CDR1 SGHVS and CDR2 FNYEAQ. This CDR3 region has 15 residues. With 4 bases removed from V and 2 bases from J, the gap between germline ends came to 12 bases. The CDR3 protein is CASSSYRDGNQPQHF. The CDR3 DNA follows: TGTGCCAGCAGCTCGTACAGGGACGGCAATCAGCCCCAGCATTTT.

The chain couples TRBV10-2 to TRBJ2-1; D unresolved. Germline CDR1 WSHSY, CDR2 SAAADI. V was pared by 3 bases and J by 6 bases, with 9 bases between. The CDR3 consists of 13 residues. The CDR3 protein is CASSEPIANEQFF. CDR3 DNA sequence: TGCGCCAGCAGTGAACCAATAGCCAATGAGCAGTTCTTC.

The CDR3 DNA is TGTGCCAGCAGCTTAGTGGGACTAGCGTCATCTGATACGCAGTATTTT. Its translation is CASSLVGLASSDTQYF. The rearrangement uses TRBV7-2 and TRBJ2-3; TRBD2 agrees at 10 bases. Losses at the gene ends were 1 base for V and 6 bases for J; bases not matched to a gene: 7. CDR3 length: 16 amino acids. Germline CDR1 reads SGHTA; CDR2 reads FQGNSA.

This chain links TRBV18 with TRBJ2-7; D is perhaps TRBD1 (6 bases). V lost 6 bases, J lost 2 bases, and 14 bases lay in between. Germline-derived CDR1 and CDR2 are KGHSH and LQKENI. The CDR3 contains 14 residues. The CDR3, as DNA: TGTGCCAGCTCGGAAAGGGGGTTGCCCTACGAGCAGTACGTC. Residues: CASSERGLPYEQYV.

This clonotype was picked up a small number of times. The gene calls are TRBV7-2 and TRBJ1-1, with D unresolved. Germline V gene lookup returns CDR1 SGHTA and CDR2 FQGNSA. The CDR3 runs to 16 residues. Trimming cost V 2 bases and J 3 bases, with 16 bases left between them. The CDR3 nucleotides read TGTGCCAGCAGCTTATCTTTCATTGGTAAGGACACTGAAGCTTTCTTT. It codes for CASSLSFIGKDTEAFF. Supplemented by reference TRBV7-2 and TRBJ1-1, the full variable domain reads GAGVSQSPSNKVTEKGKDVELRCDPISGHTALYWYRQSLGQGLEFLIYFQGNSAPDKSGLPSDRFSAERTGGSVSTLTIQRTQQEDSAVYLCASSLSFIGKDTEAFFGQGTRLTVV.

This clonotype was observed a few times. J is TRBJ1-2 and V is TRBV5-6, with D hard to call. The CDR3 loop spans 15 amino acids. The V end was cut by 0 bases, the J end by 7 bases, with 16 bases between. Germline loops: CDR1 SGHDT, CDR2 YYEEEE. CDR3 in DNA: TGTGCCAGCAGCTTGGTCTCGACGGGTAGTCGTGGCTACACCTTC. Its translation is CASSLVSTGSRGYTF.